Following are 17 T cell receptor beta chains from one sample sequenced in a study of blood T cell repertoires in COVID-19. The data were produced by immunoSEQ multiplex PCR, yet TCRdb's version contains in-frame clones alone and is incomplete. This table holds around 270,000 clones, approximately 90% found once. The specimen was peripheral blood. The source is a middle-aged man with acute or convalescent COVID-19.

The chain uses TRBV29-1 and TRBJ1-1; TRBD1 agrees at 8 bases. The V gene end was trimmed by 7 bases and the J gene end by 1 base; junction bases not matched to a gene: 2. CDR1 and CDR2 (germline): SQVTM, ANQGSEA. This CDR3 has 12 amino acids. The CDR3 nucleotides read TGCAGCGCCGGGACAGGGAACACTGAAGCTTTCTTT. Translated, it gives CSAGTGNTEAFF.

The CDR3 DNA reads as TGTGCCAGCAGCTCCACAGGGGAGAACACTGAAGCTTTCTTT. It translates to CASSSTGENTEAFF. The J gene is TRBJ1-1, the V gene TRBV7-3; the match to TRBD1 covers 7 bases. J was trimmed by 1 base and V by 4 bases; bases with no gene match: 3. Germline values: CDR1 SGHTA, CDR2 FQGTGA. This CDR3 has 14 amino acids.

A remark on this clone: The junction departs from germline at one end; a sequencing error may be responsible. V is TRBV18 and J is TRBJ1-1; maybe TRBD1 (6 bases). This CDR3 comprises 16 residues. In germline, CDR1 is KGHSH, CDR2 LQKENI. The CDR3 here is CASSLYSGQGNAEAFF. CDR3 nucleotide sequence: TGTGCCAGCTCCTTATACTCCGGGCAGGGGAACGCTGAAGCTTTCTTT.

V and J are TRBV3-1 (or the pseudogene TRBV3-2) and TRBJ1-3; D might be TRBD1 (5 bases). Germline CDR1 and CDR2: LGHDT and YNNKEL (reference sequence). Trimming removed 4 bases from V and 7 bases from J, with 11 bases in between. The CDR3 is 13 residues long. The CDR3 is CASSPGGVNTIYF. Here the CDR3 DNA reads TGTGCCAGCAGCCCGGGGGGGGTTAACACCATATATTTT.

The chain is built from TRBV28 and TRBJ1-2; D may be TRBD1 (6 bases). Germline assignment: CDR1 MDHEN and CDR2 SYDVKM. This CDR3 spans 13 amino acids. The V and J ends lost 6 bases and 8 bases respectively, with 16 bases between them. CDR3 loop: CASSFRGSRGYTF. The CDR3 DNA reads TGTGCCAGCAGCTTCAGGGGCTCTAGGGGCTACACCTTC.

The chain is built from TRBV20-1 and TRBJ2-2, with 12 nucleotides matching TRBD1. CDR3 size: 16 residues. V lost 3 bases, J lost 4 bases, and 6 bases stayed unmatched. Germline CDR1 reads DFQATT; CDR2 reads SNEGSKA (reference sequence). The CDR3, as DNA: TGCAGTGCTAGTAAGGGACAGGGGGCTTCCACCGGGGAGCTGTTTTTT. Its translation is CSASKGQGASTGELFF.

The CDR3 bases are TGTGCCAGCAGTTACATGACAGGGGGCGGCTATGGCTACACCTTC. This encodes CASSYMTGGGYGYTF. The gene calls are TRBV6-6 and TRBJ1-2, with TRBD1 matching over 10 bases. The germline CDR1 and CDR2 sequences are MNHNY and SVGAGI (reference sequence). V was pared by 2 bases and J by 4 bases, with 4 bases of the junction left unmatched. The CDR3 is 15 residues long.

This chain joins TRBV27 and TRBJ2-1; TRBD2 aligns across 11 bases. V trimming: 0 bases; J trimming: 9 bases; junction bases outside the gene matches: 7. Germline V lookup: CDR1 MNHEY, CDR2 SMNVEV (reference sequence). The CDR3 totals 16 residues. CDR3 nucleotide sequence: TGTGCCAGCAGTTTATCAATAGCGGGGGGGCCGGGTGAGCAGTTCTTC. This gives the protein CASSLSIAGGPGEQFF.

The chain couples TRBV7-8 to TRBJ2-3; TRBD1 aligns across 8 bases. Trimming removed 1 base from V and 6 bases from J; junction bases left unmatched: 6. Germline lookup yields CDR1 SGHVS and CDR2 FQNEAQ. CDR3 length: 15 amino acids. The CDR3 DNA follows: TGTGCCAGCAGCTTAGGGCAGGGGGCGGTTGATACGCAGTATTTT. This codes for CASSLGQGAVDTQYF. The variable domain in full, completed from reference TRBV7-8 and TRBJ2-3, reads GAGVSQSPRYKVAKRGQDVALRCDPISGHVSLFWYQQALGQGPEFLTYFQNEAQLDKSGLPSDRFFAERPEGSVSTLKIQRTQQEDSAVYLCASSLGQGAVDTQYFGPGTRLTVL.

The rearrangement links TRBV2 to TRBJ1-5, with D possibly being TRBD1 (6 bases). The germline V gene encodes CDR1 SNHLY and CDR2 FYNNEI. Trimming took 6 bases from V and 5 from J, leaving 14 bases between them. The CDR3 loop spans 14 amino acids. CDR3 in amino acids: CASRLRDTDQPQHF. As DNA, the CDR3 is TGTGCCAGCAGGCTCCGGGACACTGATCAGCCCCAGCATTTT. Supplemented by reference TRBV2 and TRBJ1-5, the full variable domain reads EPEVTQTPSHQVTQMGQEVILRCVPISNHLYFYWYRQILGQKVEFLVSFYNNEISEKSEIFDDQFSVERPDGSNFTLKIRSTKLEDSAMYFCASRLRDTDQPQHFGDGTRLSIL.

The chain is built from TRBV24-1 and TRBJ1-2, with TRBD1 identical over 11 bases. J lost 4 bases, V lost 4 bases, and 7 bases had no gene match. There are 16 residues in the CDR3. CDR1 is KGHDR, CDR2 SFDVKD, per germline. The CDR3 DNA reads as TGTGCCACCAGTGACGGGACAGGGGGAGACCCCTATGGCTACACCTTC. This encodes CATSDGTGGDPYGYTF.

The rearrangement joins TRBV2 to TRBJ1-5, with TRBD1 matching over 9 bases. The germline V gene encodes CDR1 SNHLY and CDR2 FYNNEI. The CDR3 runs to 13 residues. The V gene end was trimmed by 4 bases and the J gene end by 6 bases; junction bases not matched to a gene: 1. The CDR3 loop is CASSGGQGQPQHF. In DNA form, the CDR3 reads TGTGCCAGCAGTGGGGGACAGGGTCAGCCCCAGCATTTT.

The rearrangement uses TRBV11-2 and TRBJ2-5, with a possible D match to TRBD2 (5 bases). V was shortened by 4 bases and J by 5 bases, with 17 bases between the two germline ends. Germline CDR1 SGHAT, CDR2 FQNNGV. This CDR3 has 15 residues. Written as DNA, the CDR3 is TGTGCCAGCAGCTCAGGACTCGGTCGGTGGGAGACCCAGTACTTC. Its protein product is CASSSGLGRWETQYF.

V and J are TRBV24-1 and TRBJ2-2; D is unclear. Germline assignment: CDR1 KGHDR and CDR2 SFDVKD. The CDR3 extends over 16 amino acids. V dropped 3 bases and J dropped 4 bases, with 14 bases sitting between them. The CDR3 sequence is CATSDLRAGTTGELFF. CDR3 nucleotide sequence: TGTGCCACCAGTGATCTACGAGCAGGTACCACCGGGGAGCTGTTTTTT.

This clone was seen just once. This chain links TRBV5-6 with TRBJ2-4, with D possibly TRBD2 on 6 matching bases. Germline loops: CDR1 SGHDT, CDR2 YYEEEE. Trimming removed 0 bases from V and 0 bases from J, with 10 bases in between. CDR3 length: 16 residues. CDR3 DNA sequence: TGTGCCAGCAGCTTGGGTGGAGGGCAAGCCAAAAACATTCAGTACTTC. Amino acid sequence: CASSLGGGQAKNIQYF. The full variable domain, rest sourced from reference TRBV5-6 and TRBJ2-4, is DAGVTQSPTHLIKTRGQQVTLRCSPKSGHDTVSWYQQALGQGPQFIFQYYEEEERQRGNFPDRFSGHQFPNYSSELNVNALLLGDSALYLCASSLGGGQAKNIQYFGAGTRLSVL.

The chain recombines TRBV6-5 with TRBJ1-2; 7 bases fit TRBD1. Losses at the gene ends were 10 bases for V and 6 bases for J; bases not matched to a gene: 14. This CDR3 is built from 14 residues. In germline, CDR1 is MNHEY, CDR2 SVGAGI. The CDR3 spells CATYQFKGADGYTF. As DNA, the CDR3 is TGTGCCACCTATCAGTTTAAGGGGGCCGATGGCTACACCTTC.

The J gene is TRBJ1-1, the V gene TRBV10-3; 10 bases are shared with TRBD1. The CDR3 spans 14 residues. Trimming took 11 bases from V and 3 from J; bases not matched to a gene: 9. From germline, CDR1 is ENHRY and CDR2 SYGVKD. CDR3 in DNA: TGTGCCTCTCGGACAGGGGGTATGGACACTGAAGCTTTCTTT. It yields the protein CASRTGGMDTEAFF.